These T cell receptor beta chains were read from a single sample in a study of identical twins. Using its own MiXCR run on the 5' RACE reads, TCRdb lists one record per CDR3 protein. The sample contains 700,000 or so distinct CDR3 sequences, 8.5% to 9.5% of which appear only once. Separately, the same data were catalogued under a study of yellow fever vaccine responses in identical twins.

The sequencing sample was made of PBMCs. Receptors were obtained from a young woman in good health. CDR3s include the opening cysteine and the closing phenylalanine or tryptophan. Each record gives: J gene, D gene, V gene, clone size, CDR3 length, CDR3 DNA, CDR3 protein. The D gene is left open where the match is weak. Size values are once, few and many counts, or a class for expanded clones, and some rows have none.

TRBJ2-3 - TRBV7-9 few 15 TGTGCCAGCAGCAGAGGGGCAACAGGGTCAGATACGCAGTATTTT CASSRGATGSDTQYF
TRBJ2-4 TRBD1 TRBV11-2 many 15 TGTGCCAGCAGCTTAAAAGGGACAGGTTTGGATATTCAGTACTTC CASSLKGTGLDIQYF
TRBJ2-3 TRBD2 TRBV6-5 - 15 TGTGCCAGCAGCTTACGGGCGGGGGAGGTAGATACGCAGTATTTT CASSLRAGEVDTQYF
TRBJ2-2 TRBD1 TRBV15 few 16 TGTGCCACCAGCAGAGTAGACAGGGGGTACACCGGGGAGCTGTTTTTT CATSRVDRGYTGELFF
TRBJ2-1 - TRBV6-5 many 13 TGTGCCAGCAGTTACTCGATCGAGAATGAGCAGTTCTTC CASSYSIENEQFF
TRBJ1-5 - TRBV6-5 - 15 TGTGCCAGCAGTTCTCAAACAGGGCTTAATCAGCCCCAGCATTTT CASSSQTGLNQPQHF
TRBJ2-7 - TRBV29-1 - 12 TGCAGCGTCAGGGAGAGGGCCTACGAGCAGTACTTC CSVRERAYEQYF
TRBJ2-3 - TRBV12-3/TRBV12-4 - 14 TGTGCCAGCGGGATAGGCGGGGCAGATTATACGCAGTATTTT CASGIGGADYTQYF
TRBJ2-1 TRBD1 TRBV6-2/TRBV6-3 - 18 TGTGCCAGCAGTTACACTTTGGGACAGGGCCAGGGCTACAATGAGCAGTTCTTC CASSYTLGQGQGYNEQFF
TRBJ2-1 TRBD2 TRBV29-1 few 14 TGCAGCGTGCGGACTAGCGGGTTTTACAATGAGCAGTTCTTC CSVRTSGFYNEQFF
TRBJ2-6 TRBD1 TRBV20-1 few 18 TGCAGTGCTAGCCCCCGGGACAGTTTTATCTCTGGGGCCAACGTCCTGACTTTC CSASPRDSFISGANVLTF
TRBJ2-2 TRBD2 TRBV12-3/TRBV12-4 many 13 TGTGCCGGACTCCTAGCGGGCGTCGGGGAGCTGTTTTTT CAGLLAGVGELFF
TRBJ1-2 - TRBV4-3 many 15 TGCGCCAGCAGCCATGTCGGGCCTAATAACTATGGCTACACCTTC CASSHVGPNNYGYTF
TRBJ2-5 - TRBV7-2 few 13 TGTGCCAGCAGCTTAGATTTTTGGGAGACCCAGTACTTC CASSLDFWETQYF
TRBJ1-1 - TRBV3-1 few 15 TGTGCCAGCAGCCAAGCCTACAGGCTGAACACTGAAGCTTTCTTT CASSQAYRLNTEAFF
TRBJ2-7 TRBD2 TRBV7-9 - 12 TGTGCCAGCACGGGCGGGGGGGATGCGCAGTACTTC CASTGGGDAQYF
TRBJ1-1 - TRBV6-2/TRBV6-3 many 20 TGTGCCAGCAGTTACTCGACCCGGGGACGACCAGGCGGCATGAACACTGAAGCTTTCTTT CASSYSTRGRPGGMNTEAFF
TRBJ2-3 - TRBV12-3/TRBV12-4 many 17 TGTGCCACCTCGGGACAAGGGGCCCAGGAATTCACAGATACGCAGTATTTT CATSGQGAQEFTDTQYF
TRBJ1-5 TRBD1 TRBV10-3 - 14 TGTGCCATCAGGACAGGGGAGGGCAATCAGCCCCAGCATTTT CAIRTGEGNQPQHF
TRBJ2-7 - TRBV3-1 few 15 TGTGCCAGCAGCCAGGCCCTAGGCAGCTCCTACGAGCAGTACTTC CASSQALGSSYEQYF
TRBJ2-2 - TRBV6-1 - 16 TGTGCCAGCCGGCCAGGAACAGGGAACAGGGACGGGGAGCTGTTTTTT CASRPGTGNRDGELFF
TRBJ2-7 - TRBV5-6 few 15 TGTGCCAGCAGCGTCCGGGACGCTATCTCCTACGAGCAGTACTTC CASSVRDAISYEQYF
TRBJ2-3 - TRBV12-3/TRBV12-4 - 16 TGTGCCAGCAGTTGGCGGGGACCTCCTAGCACAGATACGCAGTATTTT CASSWRGPPSTDTQYF
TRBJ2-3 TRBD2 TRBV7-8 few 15 TGTGCCAGCAGCGAGCTAGCGGGAGGTCCAGATACGCAGTATTTT CASSELAGGPDTQYF
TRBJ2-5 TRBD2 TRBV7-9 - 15 TGTGCCAGCAACATACGACTAGCGGGACAAGAGACCCAGTACTTC CASNIRLAGQETQYF
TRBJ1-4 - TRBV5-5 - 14 TGTGCCAGCAGCCTCCGGGACGGAGATGAAAAACTGTTTTTT CASSLRDGDEKLFF